This T cell receptor (beta chain) derives from a study of T cell repertoires in cytomegalovirus infection. The overall study: Peptides in the study included HLA-C-restricted and HLA-B-restricted CMV epitopes. CMV infection plus the matching HLA type was flagged by public TCR beta signatures.

TCRdb passed the reads through MiXCR, listing each CDR3 protein once. This repertoire shows 650,000 to 900,000 distinct CDR3 sequences, 25% to 35% found once; its top ten account for 13%. Study-wide results and caveats: HLA-C-restricted CMV-specific TCR beta clonotypes prevailed in the ex vivo response. Public TCR beta family frequency separated CMV-and-HLA carriers, including in an independent cohort.

Germline V gene data show CDR1 as MNHEY and CDR2 as SMNVEV (reference sequence). This CDR3 contains 15 residues. Unmatched junction bases numbered 6, after V lost 5 bases and J lost 7 bases. Regarding this clonotype: The antigen is unknown.

The input for sequencing was cultured CD8+ T cells from PBMCs, taken from culture after CMV antigen stimulation. The TCR comes from a human donor in good health (CMV status not recorded). Some clones in this sample may be carry-over from other donors' samples. The V call is TRBV27, the J call TRBJ2-4; 12 nucleotides agree with TRBD2. The CDR3 DNA reads as TGTGCCAGCAGTCCCGGGACTAGCGGGCGGAACATTCAGTACTTC. This gives the protein CASSPGTSGRNIQYF.